The rows below give T cell receptor beta chains drawn from one sample of a study of cytomegalovirus exposure and HLA in healthy donors. Repertoires were generated with immunoSEQ multiplex PCR, while TCRdb's copy carries only in-frame clones and drops some. This table has 170,000 or so clones, 65% to 90% appearing once. Sequenced sample: PBMCs. The source is a woman aged 18-29 years in good health and CMV-seronegative. CDR3s include the opening cysteine and the closing phenylalanine or tryptophan. D genes are given only for firm matches. Clone size is shown for a subset of rows, as once, few, many or a class of expanded clone.

j_call clone_size v_call d_call cdr3_nt cdr3_aa
TRBJ1-1 NA TRBV28 NA TGTGCCAGCAGTTCCTTCGTGTTGAACACTGAAGCTTTCTTT CASSSFVLNTEAFF
TRBJ1-1 NA TRBV5-1 NA TGCGCCAGCAGCTCCCGGGACATCTTTGGGAGCACTGAAGCTTTCTTT CASSSRDIFGSTEAFF
TRBJ1-1 NA TRBV14 TRBD1 TGTGCCAGCAGCCCAATCGATCGGACAGGGTTGAACACTGAAGCTTTCTTT CASSPIDRTGLNTEAFF
TRBJ2-7 NA TRBV6-5 TRBD2 TGTGCCAGCAGACTAGCGGGATCAGTTTACGAGCAGTACTTC CASRLAGSVYEQYF
TRBJ2-7 NA TRBV7-9 TRBD2 TGTGCCAGCAGCGGGACTAGCGTGTACGAGCAGTACTTC CASSGTSVYEQYF
TRBJ2-7 NA TRBV6-1 NA TGTGCCAGCAGTGACGTGAGATTGACCCGTCTAGGGGCCCCCTACGAGCAGTACTTC CASSDVRLTRLGAPYEQYF
TRBJ2-1 NA TRBV9 NA TGTGCCAGCAGCGTAACAGGGAGCTCCTACAATGAGCAGTTCTTC CASSVTGSSYNEQFF
TRBJ2-5 NA TRBV5-6 NA TGTGCCAGCAGCTCCCCGGGAACAGAGACCCAGTACTTC CASSSPGTETQYF
TRBJ2-1 NA TRBV27 NA TGTGCCAGCAGTTTCCTGGGGCTCTCCTACAATGAGCAGTTCTTC CASSFLGLSYNEQFF
TRBJ1-1 NA TRBV21-1 NA TGTGCCAGCAGCAGTCCGTACAGGGGAAGTACTGAAGCTTTCTTT CASSSPYRGSTEAFF
TRBJ2-6 NA TRBV6-5 NA TGTGCCAGCAGTTACTCGAAACAGGCTGGGGCCAACGTCCTGACTTTC CASSYSKQAGANVLTF
TRBJ2-1 NA TRBV19 NA TGTGCCAGTAGTACCACTAGTCTTGAGCAGTTCTTC CASSTTSLEQFF
TRBJ2-1 NA TRBV15 NA TGTGCCACCAGCAGAGATAATGAGGGTAAGCAGTTCTTC CATSRDNEGKQFF
TRBJ2-3 NA TRBV5-6 TRBD1 TGTGCCAGCAGCAAAAGGACAGGCAGCACAGATACGCAGTATTTT CASSKRTGSTDTQYF
TRBJ2-7 NA TRBV5-1 NA TGCGCCAGCAGCGAAGGGGGGGCGTACAACGAGCAGTACTTC CASSEGGAYNEQYF
TRBJ1-6 few TRBV11-2 NA TGTGCCAGCAGCTTGTCAACAGGGTACAATTCACCCCTCCACTTT CASSLSTGYNSPLHF
TRBJ2-1 NA TRBV30 TRBD2 TGTGCCTGGAGTCCGGGACTAGCGGTATACAATGAGCAGTTCTTC CAWSPGLAVYNEQFF
TRBJ1-2 NA TRBV6-5 TRBD1 TGTGCCAGCAGTTCAGGCCGGGACAGGAACTTCTATGGCTACACCTTC CASSSGRDRNFYGYTF
TRBJ1-5 NA TRBV28 NA TGTGCCAGCAGTTCTTCAGGGCTCTTAGATAGCAATCAGCCCCAGCATTTT CASSSSGLLDSNQPQHF
TRBJ1-2 NA TRBV6-5 NA TGTGCCAGCGCCGAGGGGGTGAGTGGTGGCTACACCTTC CASAEGVSGGYTF
TRBJ2-7 NA TRBV19 TRBD1 TGTGCCAGTAGCTATTGGGGACAGAGCTACGAGCAGTACTTC CASSYWGQSYEQYF
TRBJ2-5 NA TRBV18 TRBD2 TGTGCCAGCTCAATCGGACTTCCCGGGGGGGAGACCCAGTACTTC CASSIGLPGGETQYF
TRBJ1-6 NA TRBV5-1 TRBD1 TGCGCCAGCGGCCCGGACAGGGCAAATTCACCCCTCCACTTT CASGPDRANSPLHF
TRBJ2-7 NA TRBV5-8 TRBD1 TGTGCCAGCAGCCGAGACGAGGGGGCGCCTTCGATTAGGGAGCAGTACTTC CASSRDEGAPSIREQYF
TRBJ1-3 NA TRBV28 TRBD1 TGTGCCAGCAGCCAAAGACAGGGAGGAAACACCATATATTTT CASSQRQGGNTIYF
TRBJ2-1 few TRBV4-1 NA TGCGCCAGCAGCCAAGAGTCGAATGAGCAGTTCTTC CASSQESNEQFF
TRBJ1-1 NA TRBV15 TRBD1 TGTGCCACCCAACCTGATACAGGGGGTGTGACTGAAGCTTTCTTT CATQPDTGGVTEAFF
TRBJ1-5 once TRBV7-8 NA TGTGCCAGCAGCTTACTCGGTCAGCCCCAGCATTTT CASSLLGQPQHF
TRBJ2-5 NA TRBV19 NA TGTGCCAGTAGTATATCGGCAGGGCGCGAGACCCAGTACTTC CASSISAGRETQYF